Each of the 27 T cell receptor beta chains below was sequenced from the same sample in a study of blood T cell repertoires in COVID-19. Sequencing used immunoSEQ multiplex PCR; TCRdb keeps in-frame clones, though not all of them. The data contain over 200,000 clones, about nine tenths of them singletons. The sample consisted of PBMCs or T cells enriched from blood (not recorded which). These receptor sequences come from a woman aged 45-65 years in a cohort exposed to, infected with or recovered from COVID-19 (not recorded which).

The chain employs TRBV28 and TRBJ1-2; D is unclear. Germline V lookup: CDR1 MDHEN, CDR2 SYDVKM. Trimming removed 7 bases from V and 5 bases from J, with 5 bases in between. This CDR3 region has 10 residues. CDR3 protein: CASNYYGYTF. In DNA, the CDR3 is TGTGCCAGCAATTATTATGGCTACACCTTC.

This chain connects TRBV10-3 to TRBJ1-5; D uncertain. This CDR3 region has 18 residues. Germline CDR1 ENHRY, CDR2 SYGVKD. V dropped 5 bases and J dropped 7 bases, with 27 bases sitting between them. The CDR3 loop reads CAISPRGSDGPPGQPQHF. The CDR3 DNA reads TGTGCCATCAGTCCTAGAGGGTCGGACGGACCTCCGGGCCAGCCCCAGCATTTT.

The chain employs TRBV27 and TRBJ1-5; D is unresolved. The CDR3 sequence is 12 residues long. Germline CDR1 and CDR2: MNHEY and SMNVEV (reference sequence). CDR3 coding DNA: TGTACAGCGGGAGAGAGCAATCAGCCCCAGCATTTT. It yields the protein CTAGESNQPQHF.

In DNA, the CDR3 is TGTGCCAGCAGTGGACAGGGGTACGAGCAGTACTTC. It codes for CASSGQGYEQYF. The chain couples TRBV2 to TRBJ2-7, with TRBD1 matching over 8 bases. V lost 4 bases and J lost 4; bases outside the gene matches: 0. CDR1 and CDR2 from the germline V gene are SNHLY and FYNNEI. This CDR3 is 12 amino acids long.

The J gene is TRBJ2-7, the V gene TRBV10-3, with 7 bases aligning to TRBD2. This CDR3 has 15 amino acids. The ends lost 3 bases at V and 2 bases at J; junction bases unmatched: 7. Germline-derived CDR1 and CDR2 are ENHRY and SYGVKD. The CDR3 DNA sequence: TGTGCCATCAGTGAAGGGTTGGGGGGGACCTACGAGCAGTACTTC. The encoded protein is CAISEGLGGTYEQYF.

V gene TRBV7-9 combines with J gene TRBJ1-1; TRBD1 matches 9 bases. The CDR3 sequence is 15 residues long. The V gene's germline CDR1 is SEHNR and CDR2 FQNEAQ (reference sequence). V shed 0 bases, J shed 3 bases, and the junction held 2 bases outside the gene matches. The CDR3 loop is CASSLARTGDTEAFF. DNA for the CDR3: TGTGCCAGCAGCTTAGCCCGGACAGGGGACACTGAAGCTTTCTTT.

This chain uses TRBV3-1 (or the pseudogene TRBV3-2) with TRBJ2-7; TRBD2 matches 11 bases. The CDR3 is made up of 15 amino acids. Per germline, CDR1 LGHDT and CDR2 YNNKEL (reference sequence). Trimming took 6 bases from V and 2 from J; bases not matched to a gene: 6. CDR3 DNA sequence: TGTGCCAGCAGATCTACTAGCGGGGGTCCCTACGAGCAGTACTTC. It is translated as CASRSTSGGPYEQYF.

This chain links TRBV30 with TRBJ1-6, with D possibly matching TRBD1 (5 bases). This CDR3 has 13 amino acids. V shed 3 bases and J shed 10 bases, with 13 bases lying between them. CDR1 and CDR2 from the germline V gene are GTSNPN and SVGIG (reference sequence). The CDR3 nucleotides read TGTGCCTGGAGGGTACAGGCCGCATCACCCCTCCACTTT. It is translated as CAWRVQAASPLHF.

This clone has only a few counts. The chain has TRBV3-1 (or the pseudogene TRBV3-2) and TRBJ1-1; 12 nucleotides line up with TRBD1. Germline CDR1 LGHDT, CDR2 YNNKEL (reference sequence). The V segment lost 3 bases and the J segment 11 bases; nucleotides outside the gene matches: 7. The CDR3 length is 14 residues. DNA of the CDR3: TGTGCCAGCAGCCAGCATGGGACAGGGGGCTGGGCTTTCTTT. Protein sequence: CASSQHGTGGWAFF.

V usage is TRBV19 and J usage is TRBJ2-2, with 10 bases matching TRBD1. The germline V gene encodes CDR1 LNHDA and CDR2 SQIVND (reference sequence). The ends lost 7 bases at V and 5 bases at J; junction bases unmatched: 7. The CDR3 has 15 residues. The CDR3 coding sequence is TGTGCCAGTATGCCGAGGACAGGGGGGACCGGGGAGCTGTTTTTT. Its translation: CASMPRTGGTGELFF.

The CDR3 sequence is CASSFPGQGIHEQYF. The CDR3 DNA reads TGTGCCAGCAGCTTTCCGGGACAGGGGATCCACGAGCAGTACTTC. The chain uses TRBV7-2 and TRBJ2-7; 10 bases match TRBD1. This CDR3 contains 15 residues. The germline CDR1 and CDR2 sequences are SGHTA and FQGNSA. V lost 3 bases, J lost 5 bases, and 7 bases stayed unmatched. Together with reference TRBV7-2 and TRBJ2-7, the CDR3 gives the full variable domain: GAGVSQSPSNKVTEKGKDVELRCDPISGHTALYWYRQSLGQGLEFLIYFQGNSAPDKSGLPSDRFSAERTGGSVSTLTIQRTQQEDSAVYLCASSFPGQGIHEQYFGPGTRLTVT.

V and J are TRBV3-1 (or the pseudogene TRBV3-2) and TRBJ1-6, with D possibly TRBD1 on 6 matching bases. The CDR3 length is 15 residues. Trimming removed 1 base from V and 6 bases from J, with 10 bases in between. CDR1 is LGHDT, CDR2 YNNKEL, per germline (reference sequence). For the CDR3, the DNA is TGTGCCAGCAGCCAAGTGATAGGGGGTAATTCACCCCTCCACTTT. Protein sequence: CASSQVIGGNSPLHF.

This chain links TRBV12-3 or TRBV12-4 with TRBJ2-7; D not resolved. Deletions cut 3 bases from V and 7 bases from J, with 13 bases between. The CDR3 totals 13 residues. CDR3 coding DNA: TGTGCCAGCAGTTTTCCTCCCTCGTTTGAGCAGTACTTC. It specifies CASSFPPSFEQYF.

This rearrangement joins TRBV4-2 to TRBJ2-3; 10 nucleotides agree with TRBD2. After removal of 1 base from V and 7 bases from J, the junction contained 8 bases not matched to a gene. The CDR3 extends over 16 amino acids. The germline gives CDR1 LGHNA, CDR2 YNFKEQ. The CDR3 DNA is TGTGCCAGCAGCCAAGGTGTACCTAGCGGGGGTAATACGCAGTATTTT. Its translation is CASSQGVPSGGNTQYF.

This clone was detected only a few times. The J gene is TRBJ1-2, the V gene TRBV5-1; D may be TRBD1 (6 bases). Germline V gene lookup returns CDR1 SGHRS and CDR2 YFSETQ. Trimming shortened V by 4 bases and J by 1 base, and 14 bases separated the two germline ends. CDR3 length: 15 residues. The CDR3 protein is CASSDPKQGNYGYTF. The CDR3 DNA sequence: TGCGCCAGCAGCGACCCCAAACAGGGTAACTATGGCTACACCTTC.

The CDR3 DNA sequence: TGTGCCAGCGGAGCGACAGGGTTTGTCAATGAGCAGTTCTTC. Its translation is CASGATGFVNEQFF. The chain joins TRBV11-1 to TRBJ2-1; 7 nucleotides agree with TRBD1. J lost 6 bases, V lost 8 bases, and 10 bases had no gene match. The CDR3 contains 14 residues. Germline V gives CDR1 SGHAT, CDR2 FQDESV (reference sequence).

J is TRBJ1-1 and V is TRBV2; D not certain. This CDR3 contains 15 residues. V was trimmed by 2 bases and J by 1 base, leaving 11 bases between them. Germline assignment: CDR1 SNHLY and CDR2 FYNNEI. The chain's CDR3 is CASSEYQATNTEAFF. For the CDR3, the DNA is TGTGCCAGCAGTGAATATCAGGCTACGAACACTGAAGCTTTCTTT. The whole variable domain, remainder taken from reference TRBV2 and TRBJ1-1, is EPEVTQTPSHQVTQMGQEVILRCVPISNHLYFYWYRQILGQKVEFLVSFYNNEISEKSEIFDDQFSVERPDGSNFTLKIRSTKLEDSAMYFCASSEYQATNTEAFFGQGTRLTVV.

V usage is TRBV3-1 (or the pseudogene TRBV3-2) and J usage is TRBJ2-5, with D perhaps matching TRBD2 (7 bases). V was clipped by 7 bases and J by 3 bases, with 18 bases between them. Germline lookup yields CDR1 LGHDT and CDR2 YNNKEL (reference sequence). The CDR3 has 15 amino acids. The CDR3 sequence: CASTLRGAVKETQYF. In DNA form, the CDR3 reads TGTGCCAGCACATTACGGGGGGCGGTGAAAGAGACCCAGTACTTC.

The V and J genes are TRBV5-1 and TRBJ2-6; D is perhaps TRBD2 (5 bases). This CDR3 has 18 amino acids. Between the trimmed V and J ends, which lost 0 bases and 0 bases, there was a span of 13 bases. The V gene's germline CDR1 is SGHRS and CDR2 YFSETQ. CDR3 region: CASSLGTAGHSGANVLTF. The CDR3 DNA is TGCGCCAGCAGCTTGGGGACCGCGGGTCACTCTGGGGCCAACGTCCTGACTTTC.

The chain uses TRBV7-8 and TRBJ2-2, with 8 bases identical to TRBD2. The CDR3 totals 17 residues. V dropped 6 bases and J dropped 3; count of bases not matched to a gene: 12. CDR1 SGHVS and CDR2 FQNEAQ come from the germline V gene. The CDR3 DNA sequence: TGTGCCAGCAGATATACTGCGGGGGGCCTTTACACCGGGGAGCTGTTTTTT. Protein: CASRYTAGGLYTGELFF.

The rearrangement joins TRBV9 to TRBJ1-5; weak D call: TRBD1 (6 bases). This CDR3 contains 15 residues. CDR1 is SGDLS, CDR2 YYNGEE, per germline. V was shortened by 3 bases and J by 7 bases, with 17 bases between the two germline ends. The CDR3 DNA is TGTGCCAGCAGCGCGACAGGCCAGGGGACACAGCCCCAGCATTTT. Its translation is CASSATGQGTQPQHF.

The chain combines TRBV18 with TRBJ2-2; 8 bases match TRBD2. V trimming: 3 bases; J trimming: 5 bases; junction bases outside the gene matches: 11. The germline V gene has CDR1 KGHSH and CDR2 LQKENI. The CDR3 covers 17 residues. Written as DNA, the CDR3 is TGTGCCAGCTCACCTCGGCACACTAGCGGACCAACCGGGGAGCTGTTTTTT. It yields the protein CASSPRHTSGPTGELFF.

In this sample, this clone turned up a few times. V gene TRBV5-1 combines with J gene TRBJ2-2; possibly TRBD1 for D (6 bases). In germline, CDR1 is SGHRS, CDR2 YFSETQ. This CDR3 has 17 residues. Trimming pared 4 bases from V and 0 bases from J, leaving 16 bases between. In nucleotides, the CDR3 is TGCGCCAGCAGCCCCGGACAGACCTCCGCGAACACCGGGGAGCTGTTTTTT. Encoded protein: CASSPGQTSANTGELFF.

This chain uses TRBV19 with TRBJ1-3; a possible D gene is TRBD1 (6 bases). Germline CDR1 is LNHDA and CDR2 is SQIVND (reference sequence). The CDR3 has 13 amino acids. V lost 10 bases, J lost 0 bases, and 10 bases lay in between. The chain's CDR3 is CATGDHSGNTIYF. The CDR3 DNA is TGTGCCACAGGGGATCACTCTGGAAACACCATATATTTT. Together with reference TRBV19 and TRBJ1-3, the CDR3 gives the full variable domain: DGGITQSPKYLFRKEGQNVTLSCEQNLNHDAMYWYRQDPGQGLRLIYYSQIVNDFQKGDIAEGYSVSREKKESFPLTVTSAQKNPTAFYLCATGDHSGNTIYFGEGSWLTVV.

This clone has just a few counts. The sample carries other DNA sequences with the same CDR3. The rearrangement uses TRBV5-1 and TRBJ2-2, with 8 bases identical to TRBD1. J gave up 2 bases and V 3 bases, and 3 bases lay outside the gene matches. This CDR3 has 15 residues. Germline values: CDR1 SGHRS, CDR2 YFSETQ. CDR3 region: CASSSGTGNTGELFF. The CDR3 DNA reads TGCGCCAGCAGCTCCGGGACAGGAAACACCGGGGAGCTGTTTTTT.

The chain links TRBV6-1 to TRBJ1-2; 8 bases fit TRBD1. CDR3 size: 15 residues. Germline-derived CDR1 and CDR2 are MNHNS and SASEGT. Germline trimming cut 0 bases from V and 2 bases from J; bases unmatched to any gene: 2. The CDR3 DNA follows: TGTGCCAGCAGTGAAGCGCAGGGGGCGAACTATGGCTACACCTTC. This encodes CASSEAQGANYGYTF.

The chain is built from TRBV30 and TRBJ1-2, with D unresolved. Germline V gene data show CDR1 as GTSNPN and CDR2 as SVGIG (reference sequence). V was shortened by 2 bases and J by 1 base, with 8 bases between the two germline ends. This CDR3 contains 13 residues. CDR3 bases: TGTGCCTGGAGTTCTGAGGATAACTATGGCTACACCTTC. As protein: CAWSSEDNYGYTF.